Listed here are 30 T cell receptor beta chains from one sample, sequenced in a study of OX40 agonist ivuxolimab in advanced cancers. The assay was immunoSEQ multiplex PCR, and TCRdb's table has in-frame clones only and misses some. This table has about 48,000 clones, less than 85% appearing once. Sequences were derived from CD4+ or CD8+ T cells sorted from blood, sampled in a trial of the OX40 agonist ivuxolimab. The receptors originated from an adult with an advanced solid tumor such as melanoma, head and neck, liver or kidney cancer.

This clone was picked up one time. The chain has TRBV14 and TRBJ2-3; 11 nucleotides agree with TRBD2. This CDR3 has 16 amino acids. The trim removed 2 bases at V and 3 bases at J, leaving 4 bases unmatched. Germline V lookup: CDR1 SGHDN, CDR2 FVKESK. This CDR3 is CASSQRLAGTTDTQYF. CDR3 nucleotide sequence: TGTGCCAGCAGCCAAAGACTAGCGGGGACTACAGATACGCAGTATTTT.

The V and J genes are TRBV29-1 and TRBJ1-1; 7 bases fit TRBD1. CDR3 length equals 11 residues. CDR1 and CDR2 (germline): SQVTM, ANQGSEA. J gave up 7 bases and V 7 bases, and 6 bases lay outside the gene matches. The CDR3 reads CSGRGSSEAFF. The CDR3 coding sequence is TGCAGCGGCAGGGGGTCGAGTGAAGCTTTCTTT.

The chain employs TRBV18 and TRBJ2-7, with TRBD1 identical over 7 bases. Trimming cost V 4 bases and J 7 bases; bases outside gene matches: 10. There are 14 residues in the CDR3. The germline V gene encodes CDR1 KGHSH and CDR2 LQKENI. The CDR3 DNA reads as TGTGCCAGCTCACAGATCGACAGGGCGAATGAGCAGTACTTC. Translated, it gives CASSQIDRANEQYF.

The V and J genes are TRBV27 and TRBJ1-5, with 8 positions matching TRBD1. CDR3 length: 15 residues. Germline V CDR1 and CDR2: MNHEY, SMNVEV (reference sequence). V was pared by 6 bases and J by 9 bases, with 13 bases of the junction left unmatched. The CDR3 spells CASSGGRGPLWPQHF. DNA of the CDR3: TGTGCCAGCAGCGGGGGCAGGGGGCCTCTCTGGCCCCAGCATTTT.

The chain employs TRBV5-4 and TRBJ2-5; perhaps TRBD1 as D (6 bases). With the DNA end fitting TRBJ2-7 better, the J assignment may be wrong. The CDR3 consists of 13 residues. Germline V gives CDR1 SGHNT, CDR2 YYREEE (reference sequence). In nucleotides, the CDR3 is TGTGCCAGCAGCTTGACAGGGACCTACGAGCAGTACTTC. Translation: CASSLTGTYEQYF.

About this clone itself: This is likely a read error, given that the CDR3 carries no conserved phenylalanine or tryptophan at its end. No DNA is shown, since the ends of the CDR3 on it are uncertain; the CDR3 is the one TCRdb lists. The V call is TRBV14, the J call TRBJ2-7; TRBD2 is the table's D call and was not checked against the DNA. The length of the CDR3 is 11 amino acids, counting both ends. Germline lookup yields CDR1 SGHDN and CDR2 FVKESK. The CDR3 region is CASSQGTVSEY.

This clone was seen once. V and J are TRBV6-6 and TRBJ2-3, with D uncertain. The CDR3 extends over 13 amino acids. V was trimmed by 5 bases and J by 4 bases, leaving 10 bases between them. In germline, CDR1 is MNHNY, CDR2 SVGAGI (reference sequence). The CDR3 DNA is TGTGCCAGCAGTACCCTGTCCCCAGATACGCAGTATTTT. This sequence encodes CASSTLSPDTQYF.

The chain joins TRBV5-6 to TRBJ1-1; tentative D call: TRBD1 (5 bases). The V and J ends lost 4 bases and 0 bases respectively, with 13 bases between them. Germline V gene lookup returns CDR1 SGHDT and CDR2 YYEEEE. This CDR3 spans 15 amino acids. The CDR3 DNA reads TGTGCCAGCAGCCAGAATTTGGGGGTGAACACTGAAGCTTTCTTT. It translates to CASSQNLGVNTEAFF.

DNA of the CDR3: TGTGCCAGCAGCCAAGAACTAGCCCAAGAGACCCAGTACTTC. It codes for CASSQELAQETQYF. V usage is TRBV4-2 and J usage is TRBJ2-5; perhaps TRBD2 as D (6 bases). Germline V lookup: CDR1 LGHNA, CDR2 YNFKEQ. The CDR3 has 14 residues. Trimming stripped 0 bases from V and 1 base from J, with 6 bases between.

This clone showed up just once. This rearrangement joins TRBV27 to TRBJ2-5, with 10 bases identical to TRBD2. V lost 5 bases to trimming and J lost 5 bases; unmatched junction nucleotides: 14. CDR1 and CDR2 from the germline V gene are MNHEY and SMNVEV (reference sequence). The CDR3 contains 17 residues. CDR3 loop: CASSPRTGTSVGETQYF. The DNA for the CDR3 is TGTGCCAGCAGTCCTCGAACCGGGACTAGCGTTGGGGAGACCCAGTACTTC.

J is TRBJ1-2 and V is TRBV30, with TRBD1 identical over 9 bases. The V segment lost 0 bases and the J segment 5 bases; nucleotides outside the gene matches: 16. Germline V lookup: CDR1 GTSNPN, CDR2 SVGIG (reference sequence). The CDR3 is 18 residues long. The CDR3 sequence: CAWSVPPGQGLPLYGYTF. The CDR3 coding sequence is TGTGCCTGGAGTGTCCCTCCGGGACAGGGACTCCCCCTGTATGGCTACACCTTC.

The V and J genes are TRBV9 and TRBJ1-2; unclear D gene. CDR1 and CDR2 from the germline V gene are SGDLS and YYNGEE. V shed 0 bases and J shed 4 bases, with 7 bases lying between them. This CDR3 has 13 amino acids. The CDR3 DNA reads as TGTGCCAGCAGCGTAGGAACGCGCTATGGCTACACCTTC. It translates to CASSVGTRYGYTF.

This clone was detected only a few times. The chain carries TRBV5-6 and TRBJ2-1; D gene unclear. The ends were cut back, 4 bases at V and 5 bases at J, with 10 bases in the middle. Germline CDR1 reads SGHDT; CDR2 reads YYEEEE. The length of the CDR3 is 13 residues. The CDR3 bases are TGTGCCAGCAGCCCCGTAATAGACAATGAGCAGTTCTTC. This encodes CASSPVIDNEQFF.

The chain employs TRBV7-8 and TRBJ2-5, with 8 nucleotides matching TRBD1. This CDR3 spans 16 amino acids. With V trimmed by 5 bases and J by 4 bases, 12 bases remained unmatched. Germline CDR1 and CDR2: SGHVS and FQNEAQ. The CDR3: CASSQGQGAKSETQYF. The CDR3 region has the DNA TGTGCCAGCAGCCAGGGGCAGGGGGCAAAATCAGAGACCCAGTACTTC.

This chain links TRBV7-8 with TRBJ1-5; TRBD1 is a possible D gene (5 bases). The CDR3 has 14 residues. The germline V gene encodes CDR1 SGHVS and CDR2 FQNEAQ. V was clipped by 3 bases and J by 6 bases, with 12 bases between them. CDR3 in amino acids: CASSLRGVGQPQHF. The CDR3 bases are TGTGCCAGCAGCTTGAGGGGAGTCGGTCAGCCCCAGCATTTT.

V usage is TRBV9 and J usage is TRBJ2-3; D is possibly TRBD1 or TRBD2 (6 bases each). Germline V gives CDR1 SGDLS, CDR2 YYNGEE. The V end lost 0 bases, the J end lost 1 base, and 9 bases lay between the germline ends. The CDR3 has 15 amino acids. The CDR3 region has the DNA TGTGCCAGCAGCGTAGAGGAGGGGGGCACAGATACGCAGTATTTT. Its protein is CASSVEEGGTDTQYF.

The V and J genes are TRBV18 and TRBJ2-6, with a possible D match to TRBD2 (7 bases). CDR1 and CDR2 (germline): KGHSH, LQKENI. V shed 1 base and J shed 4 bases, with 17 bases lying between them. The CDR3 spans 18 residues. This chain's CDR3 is CASSPQGGDKKGANVLTF. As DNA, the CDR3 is TGTGCCAGCTCACCACAGGGAGGGGACAAGAAAGGGGCCAACGTCCTGACTTTC.

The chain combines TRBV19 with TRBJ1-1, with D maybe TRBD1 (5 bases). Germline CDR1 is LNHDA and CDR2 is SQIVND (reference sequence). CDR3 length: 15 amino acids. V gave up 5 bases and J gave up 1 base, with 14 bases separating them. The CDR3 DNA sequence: TGTGCCAGTAGTCCGGGACTGAGGGGGAACACTGAAGCTTTCTTT. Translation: CASSPGLRGNTEAFF.

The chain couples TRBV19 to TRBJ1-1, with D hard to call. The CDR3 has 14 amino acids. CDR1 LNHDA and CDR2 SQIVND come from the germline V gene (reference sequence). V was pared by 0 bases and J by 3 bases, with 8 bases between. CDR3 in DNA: TGTGCCAGTAGTATAGATCAGCCGGACACTGAAGCTTTCTTT. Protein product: CASSIDQPDTEAFF.

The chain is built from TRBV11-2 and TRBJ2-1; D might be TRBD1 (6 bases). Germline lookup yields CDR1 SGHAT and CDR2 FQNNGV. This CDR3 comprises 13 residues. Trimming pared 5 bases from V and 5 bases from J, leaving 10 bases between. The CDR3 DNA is TGTGCCAGCAGCCAGACAGGTGACAATGAGCAGTTCTTC. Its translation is CASSQTGDNEQFF.

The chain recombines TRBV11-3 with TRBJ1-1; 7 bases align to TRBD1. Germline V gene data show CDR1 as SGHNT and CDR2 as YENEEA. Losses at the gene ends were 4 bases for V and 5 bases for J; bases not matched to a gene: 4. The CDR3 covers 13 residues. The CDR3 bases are TGTGCCAGCAGCTCCAGGGGGGGGACTGAAGCTTTCTTT. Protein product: CASSSRGGTEAFF.

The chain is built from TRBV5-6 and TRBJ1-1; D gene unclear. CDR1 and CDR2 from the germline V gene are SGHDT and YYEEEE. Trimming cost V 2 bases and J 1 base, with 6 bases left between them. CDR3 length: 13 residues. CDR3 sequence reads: CASSFRKNTEAFF. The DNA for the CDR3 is TGTGCCAGCAGCTTCCGGAAGAACACTGAAGCTTTCTTT.

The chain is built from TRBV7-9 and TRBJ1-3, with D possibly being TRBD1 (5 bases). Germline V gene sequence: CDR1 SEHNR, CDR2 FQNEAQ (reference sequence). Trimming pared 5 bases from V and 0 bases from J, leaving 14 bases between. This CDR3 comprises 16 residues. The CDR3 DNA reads TGTGCCAGCAGCCCGGGGGGAGGCTACTCTGGAAACACCATATATTTT. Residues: CASSPGGGYSGNTIYF.

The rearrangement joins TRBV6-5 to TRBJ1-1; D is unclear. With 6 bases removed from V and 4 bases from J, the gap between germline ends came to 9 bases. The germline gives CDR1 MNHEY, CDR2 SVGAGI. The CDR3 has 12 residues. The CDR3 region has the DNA TGTGCCAGCAGCGCAGGTTTCACTGAAGCTTTCTTT. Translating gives CASSAGFTEAFF.

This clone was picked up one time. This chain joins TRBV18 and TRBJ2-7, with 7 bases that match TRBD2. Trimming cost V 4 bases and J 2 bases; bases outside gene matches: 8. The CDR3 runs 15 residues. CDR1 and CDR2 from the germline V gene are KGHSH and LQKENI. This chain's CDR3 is CASSQDQGGTYEQYF. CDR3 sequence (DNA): TGTGCCAGCTCACAAGATCAGGGAGGGACCTACGAGCAGTACTTC.

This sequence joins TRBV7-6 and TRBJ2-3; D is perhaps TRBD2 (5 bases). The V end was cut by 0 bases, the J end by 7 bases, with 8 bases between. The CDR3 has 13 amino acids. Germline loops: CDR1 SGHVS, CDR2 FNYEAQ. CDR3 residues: CASSLASTNTQYF. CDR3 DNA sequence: TGTGCCAGCAGCTTAGCCTCGACTAATACGCAGTATTTT.

The CDR3 DNA follows: TGTGCCAGCAGCACCCTTGCTCAAGAGACCCAGTACTTC. It is translated as CASSTLAQETQYF. This sequence joins TRBV21-1 and TRBJ2-5. TRBV21-1 corresponds to a pseudogene. This CDR3 comprises 13 residues.

CDR3 in DNA: TGTGCCAGCAGCAGAACCGACAGCTATGGCTACACCTTC. Its protein product is CASSRTDSYGYTF. The chain is built from TRBV9 and TRBJ1-2; D might be TRBD1 (5 bases). Germline lookup yields CDR1 SGDLS and CDR2 YYNGEE. Trimming took 4 bases from V and 4 from J, leaving 11 bases between them. The CDR3 runs 13 residues.

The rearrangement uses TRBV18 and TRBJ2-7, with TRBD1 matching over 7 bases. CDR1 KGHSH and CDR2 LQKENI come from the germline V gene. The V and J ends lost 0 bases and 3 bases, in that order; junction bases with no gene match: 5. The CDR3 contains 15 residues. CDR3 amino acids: CASSPPDRVDYEQYF. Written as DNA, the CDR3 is TGTGCCAGCTCACCACCCGACAGGGTGGACTACGAGCAGTACTTC. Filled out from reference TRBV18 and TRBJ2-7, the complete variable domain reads NAGVMQNPRHLVRRRGQEARLRCSPMKGHSHVYWYRQLPEEGLKFMVYLQKENIIDESGMPKERFSAEFPKEGPSILRIQQVVRGDSAAYFCASSPPDRVDYEQYFGPGTRLTVT.

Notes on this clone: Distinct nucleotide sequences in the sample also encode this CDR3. The CDR3 sequence is CASRGRGTDTQYF. The CDR3 DNA is TGTGCCAGCCGGGGCAGGGGGACAGATACGCAGTATTTT. The chain uses TRBV6-5 and TRBJ2-3; 7 nucleotides agree with TRBD1. This CDR3 has 13 amino acids. V shed 8 bases, J shed 3 bases, and the junction held 5 bases outside the gene matches. CDR1 is MNHEY and CDR2 is SVGAGI in the germline V gene.